This is a list of T cell receptor beta chains from one sample in a study of blood T cell repertoires in COVID-19. Sequenced by immunoSEQ multiplex PCR; TCRdb stores in-frame clones only, minus some. The sample yields 170,000 or so clones, approximately 87% seen once. Input material: peripheral blood. The receptors shown here come from a woman in her seventies with COVID-19, enrolled during active disease. Each CDR3 is given with its conserved first and last residue. D genes are given only for firm matches. Clone size is shown for a subset of rows, as once, few, many or a class of expanded clone.

J: TRBJ2-6; D: -; V: TRBV11-2; length: 18; size: -; DNA: TGTGCCAGCAGCTTAGATCCCCCTGAGAACGCTGGGGCCAACGTCCTGACTTTC; CDR3: CASSLDPPENAGANVLTF
J: TRBJ1-4; D: -; V: TRBV27; length: 16; size: -; DNA: TGTGCCAGCAGTACGAGGTCGGGAGGTCCTAATGAAAAACTGTTTTTT; CDR3: CASSTRSGGPNEKLFF
J: TRBJ2-5; D: TRBD1; V: TRBV10-1; length: 15; size: -; DNA: TGCGCCAGCAGGGACAGGGGACTGGAGGCGGAGACCCAGTACTTC; CDR3: CASRDRGLEAETQYF
J: TRBJ2-7; D: TRBD1; V: TRBV6-2/TRBV6-3; length: 15; size: -; DNA: TGTGCCAGCAGTCCAGAGACCGACAGGGGGCACGAGCAGTACTTC; CDR3: CASSPETDRGHEQYF
J: TRBJ2-2; D: TRBD2; V: TRBV6-5; length: 13; size: once; DNA: TGTGCCAGCAGGATTAGCGGGAGCTGGGAGCTGTTTTTT; CDR3: CASRISGSWELFF
J: TRBJ1-1; D: -; V: TRBV19; length: 14; size: -; DNA: TGTGCCAGTAGTATAAAAGCCGGGAACACTGAAGCTTTCTTT; CDR3: CASSIKAGNTEAFF
J: TRBJ1-1; D: TRBD1; V: TRBV6-5; length: 14; size: -; DNA: TGTGCCAGCAGCCGGGACAGAGAGAACACTGAAGCTTTCTTT; CDR3: CASSRDRENTEAFF
J: TRBJ2-3; D: -; V: TRBV9; length: 14; size: -; DNA: TGTGCCAGCAGCGCTACTAGCTTCACAGATACGCAGTATTTT; CDR3: CASSATSFTDTQYF
J: TRBJ1-3; D: -; V: TRBV30; length: 14; size: -; DNA: TGTGCCTGGATGCTCAGGGGTTTCAGAAACACCATATATTTT; CDR3: CAWMLRGFRNTIYF
J: TRBJ2-5; D: -; V: TRBV28; length: 13; size: -; DNA: TGTGCCAGCAGTAGTGGGGGGATGGAGACCCAGTACTTC; CDR3: CASSSGGMETQYF
J: TRBJ1-2; D: -; V: TRBV19; length: 16; size: -; DNA: TGTGCCAGCACATCACCCACATCTACGGACTTGTCTGGCTACACCTTC; CDR3: CASTSPTSTDLSGYTF
J: TRBJ2-5; D: -; V: TRBV30; length: 12; size: -; DNA: TGTGCCCTCCAGGGGTTTGGAGAGACCCAGTACTTC; CDR3: CALQGFGETQYF
J: TRBJ1-4; D: TRBD1; V: TRBV24-1; length: 15; size: -; DNA: TGTGCCACCAGTGACCCGGGACAGGTTAATGAAAAACTGTTTTTT; CDR3: CATSDPGQVNEKLFF
J: TRBJ2-1; D: -; V: TRBV5-1; length: 16; size: -; DNA: TGCGCCAGCAGCATTGGTTTTACAGGGCCACACAATGAGCAGTTCTTC; CDR3: CASSIGFTGPHNEQFF
J: TRBJ1-4; D: -; V: TRBV28; length: 14; size: once; DNA: TGTGCCAGCAGTGGGGACTTAAATAGGGAAAAACTGTTTTTT; CDR3: CASSGDLNREKLFF
J: TRBJ1-2; D: -; V: TRBV30; length: 14; size: -; DNA: TGTGCCTGGAAGTGGGGCAGCGAACCCTATGGCTACACCTTC; CDR3: CAWKWGSEPYGYTF
J: TRBJ2-1; D: TRBD2; V: TRBV30; length: 15; size: -; DNA: TGTGCCTGCAAAAGACCGGGACTAGCGGGGAATGAGCAGTTCTTC; CDR3: CACKRPGLAGNEQFF
J: TRBJ1-5; D: TRBD1; V: TRBV28; length: 14; size: -; DNA: TGTGCCAGCATACACCGGGACAGGGGTCAGCCCCAGCATTTT; CDR3: CASIHRDRGQPQHF
J: TRBJ2-5; D: -; V: TRBV18; length: 14; size: -; DNA: TGTGCCAGCTCACCGGGCGGAGGGGTTGAGACCCAGTACTTC; CDR3: CASSPGGGVETQYF
J: TRBJ1-2; D: -; V: TRBV28; length: 13; size: -; DNA: TGTGCCAGCAGAACGATGGGGGACACTGGCTACACCTTC; CDR3: CASRTMGDTGYTF
J: TRBJ2-7; D: TRBD2; V: TRBV10-3; length: 16; size: few; DNA: TGTGCCATCGGGGCGTCACTAGCGGAAACCTCCTACGAGCAGTACTTC; CDR3: CAIGASLAETSYEQYF
J: TRBJ2-7; D: TRBD2; V: TRBV13; length: 15; size: few; DNA: TGTGCCAGCAGCTTAGGAAGCGGGAGCTCCTACGAGCAGTACTTC; CDR3: CASSLGSGSSYEQYF
J: TRBJ1-4; D: -; V: TRBV9; length: 14; size: -; DNA: TGTGCCAGCAGCGTAGACAGCCAGAATGAAAAACTGTTTTTT; CDR3: CASSVDSQNEKLFF
J: TRBJ1-2; D: TRBD1; V: TRBV27; length: 13; size: few; DNA: TGTGCCAGCAGCTTCACAGGGGACTATGGCTACACCTTC; CDR3: CASSFTGDYGYTF
J: TRBJ2-1; D: TRBD2; V: TRBV4-3; length: 14; size: -; DNA: TGCGCCAGCAGCCCTACTAGCGTCCTCAATGAGCAGTTCTTC; CDR3: CASSPTSVLNEQFF
J: TRBJ2-7; D: -; V: TRBV6-5; length: 15; size: -; DNA: TGTGCCAGCACTGCGGCCGAGACTATCTCCTACGAGCAGTACTTC; CDR3: CASTAAETISYEQYF